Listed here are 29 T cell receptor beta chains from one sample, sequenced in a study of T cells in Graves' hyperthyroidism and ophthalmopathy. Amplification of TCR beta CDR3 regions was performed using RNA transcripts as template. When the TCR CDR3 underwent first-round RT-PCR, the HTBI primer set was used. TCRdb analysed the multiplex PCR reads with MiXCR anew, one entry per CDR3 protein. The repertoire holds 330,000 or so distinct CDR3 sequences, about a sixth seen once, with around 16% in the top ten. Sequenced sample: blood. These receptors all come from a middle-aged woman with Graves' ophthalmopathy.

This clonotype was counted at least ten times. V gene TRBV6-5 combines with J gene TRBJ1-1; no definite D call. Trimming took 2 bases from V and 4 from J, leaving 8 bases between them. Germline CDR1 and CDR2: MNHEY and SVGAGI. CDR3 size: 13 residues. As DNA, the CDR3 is TGTGCCAGCAGTTACGAGCCGGTCACTGAAGCTTTCTTT. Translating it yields CASSYEPVTEAFF.

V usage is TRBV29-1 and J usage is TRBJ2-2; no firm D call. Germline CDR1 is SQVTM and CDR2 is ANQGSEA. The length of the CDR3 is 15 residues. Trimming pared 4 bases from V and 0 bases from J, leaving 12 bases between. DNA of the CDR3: TGCAGCGTTGGCAGGACGGACGCGAACACCGGGGAGCTGTTTTTT. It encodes CSVGRTDANTGELFF.

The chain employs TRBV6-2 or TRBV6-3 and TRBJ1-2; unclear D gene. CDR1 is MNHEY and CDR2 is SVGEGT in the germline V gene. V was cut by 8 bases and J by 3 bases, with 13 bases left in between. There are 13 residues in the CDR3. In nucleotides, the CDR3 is TGTGCCAGCGCCACACGGTCTGACTATGGCTACACCTTC. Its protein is CASATRSDYGYTF.

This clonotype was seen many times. The CDR3 sequence: CASIPQTSRPPEGDLTYEQYF. CDR3 coding DNA: TGTGCCAGCATTCCTCAGACCTCGCGTCCACCGGAAGGCGATCTAACCTACGAGCAGTACTTC. The chain couples TRBV6-5 to TRBJ2-7; D remains ambiguous. The V gene lost 7 bases and the J gene lost 2 bases, with 36 bases spanning the gap. Germline CDR1 MNHEY, CDR2 SVGAGI. The CDR3 sequence is 21 residues long.

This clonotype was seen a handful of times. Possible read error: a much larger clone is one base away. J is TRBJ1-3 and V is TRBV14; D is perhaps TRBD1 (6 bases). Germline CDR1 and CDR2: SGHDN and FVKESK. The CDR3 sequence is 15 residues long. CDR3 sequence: CVSSQIGTIGNTIYF. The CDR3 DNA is TGTGTCAGCAGCCAAATCGGGACAATCGGAAACACCATATATTTT.

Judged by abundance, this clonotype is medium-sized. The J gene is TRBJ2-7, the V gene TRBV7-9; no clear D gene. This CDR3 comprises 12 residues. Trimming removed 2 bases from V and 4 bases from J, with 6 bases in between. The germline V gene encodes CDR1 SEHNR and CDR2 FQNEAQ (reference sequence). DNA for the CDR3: TGTGCCAGCAGCTTACTCCGGTACGAGCAGTACTTC. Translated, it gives CASSLLRYEQYF.

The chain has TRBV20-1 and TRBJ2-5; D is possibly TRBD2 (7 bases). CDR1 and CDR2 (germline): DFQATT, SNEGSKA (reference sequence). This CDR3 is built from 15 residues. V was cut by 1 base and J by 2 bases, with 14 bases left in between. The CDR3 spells CSARGGGSKQETQYF. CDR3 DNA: TGCAGTGCTAGAGGGGGGGGCTCAAAACAAGAGACCCAGTACTTC.

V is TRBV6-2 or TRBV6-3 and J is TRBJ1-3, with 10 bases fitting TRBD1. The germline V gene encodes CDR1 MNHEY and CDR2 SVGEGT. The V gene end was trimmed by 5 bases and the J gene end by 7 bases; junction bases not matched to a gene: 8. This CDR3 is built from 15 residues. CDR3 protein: CASSPPGTGANTIYF. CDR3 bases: TGTGCCAGCAGTCCACCGGGGACAGGGGCTAACACCATATATTTT.

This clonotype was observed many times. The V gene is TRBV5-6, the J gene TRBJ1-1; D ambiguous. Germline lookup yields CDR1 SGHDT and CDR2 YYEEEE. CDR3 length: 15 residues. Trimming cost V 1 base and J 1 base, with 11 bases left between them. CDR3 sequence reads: CASSLIGRENTEAFF. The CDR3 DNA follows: TGTGCCAGCAGCTTGATTGGTCGAGAGAACACTGAAGCTTTCTTT.

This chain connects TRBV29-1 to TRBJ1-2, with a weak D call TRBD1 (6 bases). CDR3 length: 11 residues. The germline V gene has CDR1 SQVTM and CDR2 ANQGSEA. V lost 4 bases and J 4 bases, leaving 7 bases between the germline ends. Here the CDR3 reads CSVGRGYGYTF. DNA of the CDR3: TGCAGCGTTGGCAGGGGCTATGGCTACACCTTC. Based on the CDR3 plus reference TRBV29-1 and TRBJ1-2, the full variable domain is SAVISQKPSRDICQRGTSLTIQCQVDSQVTMMFWYRQQPGQSLTLIATANQGSEATYESGFVIDKFPISRPNLTFSTLTVSNMSPEDSSIYLCSVGRGYGYTFGSGTRLTVV.

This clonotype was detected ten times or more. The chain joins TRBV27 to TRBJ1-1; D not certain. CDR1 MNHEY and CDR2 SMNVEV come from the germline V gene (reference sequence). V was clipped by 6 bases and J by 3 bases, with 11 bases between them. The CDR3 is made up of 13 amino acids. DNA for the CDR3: TGTGCCAGCAGCCTGGCGGGAGACACTGAAGCTTTCTTT. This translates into CASSLAGDTEAFF.

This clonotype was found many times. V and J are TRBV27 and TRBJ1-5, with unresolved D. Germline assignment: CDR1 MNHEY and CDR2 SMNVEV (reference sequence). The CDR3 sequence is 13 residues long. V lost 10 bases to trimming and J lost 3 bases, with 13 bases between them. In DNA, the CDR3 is TGTGCCACCAAGGGAGGCTTCAATCAGCCCCAGCATTTT. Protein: CATKGGFNQPQHF.

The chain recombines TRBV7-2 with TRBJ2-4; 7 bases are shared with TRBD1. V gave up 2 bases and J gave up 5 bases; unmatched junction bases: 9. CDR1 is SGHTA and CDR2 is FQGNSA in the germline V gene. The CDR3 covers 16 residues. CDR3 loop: CASSLNSLTGQNIQYF. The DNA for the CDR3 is TGTGCCAGCAGCTTAAATTCCCTGACAGGGCAAAACATTCAGTACTTC. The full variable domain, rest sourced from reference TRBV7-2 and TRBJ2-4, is GAGVSQSPSNKVTEKGKDVELRCDPISGHTALYWYRQSLGQGLEFLIYFQGNSAPDKSGLPSDRFSAERTGGSVSTLTIQRTQQEDSAVYLCASSLNSLTGQNIQYFGAGTRLSVL.

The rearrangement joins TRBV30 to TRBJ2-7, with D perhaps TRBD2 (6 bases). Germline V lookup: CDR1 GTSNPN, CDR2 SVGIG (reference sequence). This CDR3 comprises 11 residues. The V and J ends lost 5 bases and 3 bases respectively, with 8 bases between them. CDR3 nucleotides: TGTGCCTGGGGCGGGAACTACGAGCAGTACTTC. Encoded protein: CAWGGNYEQYF.

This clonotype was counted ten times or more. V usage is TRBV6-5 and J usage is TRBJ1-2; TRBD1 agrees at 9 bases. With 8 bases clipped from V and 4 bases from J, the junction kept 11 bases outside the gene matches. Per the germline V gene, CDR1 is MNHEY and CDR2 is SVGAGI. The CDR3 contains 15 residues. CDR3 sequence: CASSGQGPSIYGYTF. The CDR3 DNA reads TGTGCCAGCTCGGGACAGGGACCCTCGATCTATGGCTACACCTTC.

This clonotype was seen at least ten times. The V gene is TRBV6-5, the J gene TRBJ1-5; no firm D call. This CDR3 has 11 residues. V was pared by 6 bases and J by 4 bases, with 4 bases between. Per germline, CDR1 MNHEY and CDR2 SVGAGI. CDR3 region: CASRMNQPQHF. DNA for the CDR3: TGTGCCAGCAGGATGAATCAGCCCCAGCATTTT.

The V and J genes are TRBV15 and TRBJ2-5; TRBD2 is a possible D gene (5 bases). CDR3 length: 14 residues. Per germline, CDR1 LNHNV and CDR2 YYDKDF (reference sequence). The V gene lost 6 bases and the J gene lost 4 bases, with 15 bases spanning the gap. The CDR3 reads CATRARAAGETQYF. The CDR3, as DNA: TGTGCCACCAGGGCGAGGGCGGCGGGAGAGACCCAGTACTTC.

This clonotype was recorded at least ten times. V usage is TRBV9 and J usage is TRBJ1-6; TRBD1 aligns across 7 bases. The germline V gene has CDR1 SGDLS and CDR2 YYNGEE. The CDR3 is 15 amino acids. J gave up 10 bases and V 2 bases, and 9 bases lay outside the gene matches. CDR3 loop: CASSVTGEGVSPLHF. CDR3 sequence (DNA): TGTGCCAGCAGCGTTACAGGGGAAGGGGTCTCACCCCTCCACTTT.

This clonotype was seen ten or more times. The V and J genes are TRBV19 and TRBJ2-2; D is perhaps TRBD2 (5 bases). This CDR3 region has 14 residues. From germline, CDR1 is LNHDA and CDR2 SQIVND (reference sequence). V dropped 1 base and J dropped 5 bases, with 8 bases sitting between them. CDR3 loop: CASSIVGGTGELFF. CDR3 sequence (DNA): TGTGCCAGTAGTATAGTAGGAGGTACCGGGGAGCTGTTTTTT.

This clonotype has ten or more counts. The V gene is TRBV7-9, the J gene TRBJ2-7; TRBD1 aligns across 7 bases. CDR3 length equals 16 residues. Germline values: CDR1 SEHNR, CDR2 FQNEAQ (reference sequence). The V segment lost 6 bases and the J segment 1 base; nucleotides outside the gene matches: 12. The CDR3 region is CASSSGIRDRSYEQYF. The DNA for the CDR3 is TGTGCCAGCAGTTCCGGAATCCGGGACAGATCCTACGAGCAGTACTTC.

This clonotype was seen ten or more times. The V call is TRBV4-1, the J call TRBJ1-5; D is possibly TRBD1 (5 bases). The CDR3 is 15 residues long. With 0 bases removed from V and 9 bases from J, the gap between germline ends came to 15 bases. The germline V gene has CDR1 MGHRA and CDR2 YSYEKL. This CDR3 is CASSQDGSGFGPQHF. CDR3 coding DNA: TGCGCCAGCAGCCAAGATGGTTCAGGGTTTGGGCCCCAGCATTTT.

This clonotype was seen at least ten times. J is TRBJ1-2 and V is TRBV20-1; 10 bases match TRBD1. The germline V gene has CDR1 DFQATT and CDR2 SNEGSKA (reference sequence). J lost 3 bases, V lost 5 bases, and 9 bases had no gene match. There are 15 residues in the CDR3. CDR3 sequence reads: CSAAATGGSDYGYTF. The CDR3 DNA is TGCAGTGCTGCAGCGACAGGGGGCTCCGACTATGGCTACACCTTC.

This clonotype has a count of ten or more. The CDR3: CASSLAKGSGANVLTF. The CDR3 DNA is TGTGCCAGCAGCTTAGCGAAGGGCTCTGGGGCCAACGTCCTGACTTTC. V and J are TRBV7-2 and TRBJ2-6; D call uncertain. The CDR3 is 16 amino acids. Germline V CDR1 and CDR2: SGHTA, FQGNSA. Trimming pared 0 bases from V and 0 bases from J, leaving 6 bases between.

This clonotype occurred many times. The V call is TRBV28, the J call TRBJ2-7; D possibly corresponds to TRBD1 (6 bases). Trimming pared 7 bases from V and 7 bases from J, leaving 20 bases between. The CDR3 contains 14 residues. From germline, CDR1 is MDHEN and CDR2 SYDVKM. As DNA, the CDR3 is TGTGCCAGCATCTCAGGAGTCGTCCAGGGGGAGCAGTACTTC. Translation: CASISGVVQGEQYF.

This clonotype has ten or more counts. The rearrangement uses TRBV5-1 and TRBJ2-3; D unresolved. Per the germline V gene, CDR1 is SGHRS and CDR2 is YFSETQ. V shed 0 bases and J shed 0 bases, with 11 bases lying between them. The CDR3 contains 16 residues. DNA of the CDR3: TGCGCCAGCAGCTTGGCCGAGACGAGTAGCACAGATACGCAGTATTTT. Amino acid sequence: CASSLAETSSTDTQYF.

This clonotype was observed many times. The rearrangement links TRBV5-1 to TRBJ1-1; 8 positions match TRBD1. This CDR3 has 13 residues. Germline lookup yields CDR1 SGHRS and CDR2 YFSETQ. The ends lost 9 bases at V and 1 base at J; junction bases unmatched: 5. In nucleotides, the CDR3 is TGCGCCACCAAAGGGACAGGGAACACTGAAGCTTTCTTT. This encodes CATKGTGNTEAFF.

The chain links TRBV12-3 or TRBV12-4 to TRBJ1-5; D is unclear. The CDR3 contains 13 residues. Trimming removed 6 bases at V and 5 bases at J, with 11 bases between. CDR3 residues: CASSHPGYQPQHF. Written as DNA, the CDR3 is TGTGCCAGCAGCCACCCGGGTTATCAGCCCCAGCATTTT.

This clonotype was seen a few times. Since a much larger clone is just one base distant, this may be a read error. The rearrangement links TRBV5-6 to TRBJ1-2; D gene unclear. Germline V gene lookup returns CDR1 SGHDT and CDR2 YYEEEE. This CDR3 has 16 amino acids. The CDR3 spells CAGSLNSAGREYGYTF. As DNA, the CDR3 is TGTGCCGGCAGCTTGAATTCGGCGGGGAGGGAGTATGGCTACACCTTC.

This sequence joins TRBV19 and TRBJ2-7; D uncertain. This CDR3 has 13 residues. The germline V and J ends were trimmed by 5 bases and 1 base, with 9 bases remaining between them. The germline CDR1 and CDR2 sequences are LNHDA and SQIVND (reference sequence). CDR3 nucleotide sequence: TGTGCCAGTAGTTGGGTCAGGTCCTACGAGCAGTACTTC. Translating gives CASSWVRSYEQYF.